This TCR beta chain was observed in a study of cytomegalovirus exposure and HLA in healthy donors. Study-level points and caveats: No immune exposure information besides CMV serostatus was available.

PCR involved 60 Vbeta and 13 Jbeta primers. The repertoire was sequenced with immunoSEQ multiplex PCR; TCRdb's copy has only in-frame clones and lacks some. The sample contains approximately 100,000 clones, under 80% of which appear only once. About this clone itself: As yet, its antigen is unknown.

The specimen sequenced was PBMCs. This clonotype was sampled from a woman in her late teens or twenties in good health and CMV-seropositive.

The CDR3 protein is CASSQSLAGRNTDTQYF. The DNA for the CDR3 is TGTGCCAGCAGCCAATCCCTAGCGGGAAGAAACACAGATACGCAGTATTTT. This chain joins TRBV4-2 and TRBJ2-3, with 9 bases matching TRBD2. Germline assignment: CDR1 LGHNA and CDR2 YNFKEQ. The CDR3 loop spans 17 amino acids. V lost 2 bases to trimming and J lost 2 bases; unmatched junction nucleotides: 8.